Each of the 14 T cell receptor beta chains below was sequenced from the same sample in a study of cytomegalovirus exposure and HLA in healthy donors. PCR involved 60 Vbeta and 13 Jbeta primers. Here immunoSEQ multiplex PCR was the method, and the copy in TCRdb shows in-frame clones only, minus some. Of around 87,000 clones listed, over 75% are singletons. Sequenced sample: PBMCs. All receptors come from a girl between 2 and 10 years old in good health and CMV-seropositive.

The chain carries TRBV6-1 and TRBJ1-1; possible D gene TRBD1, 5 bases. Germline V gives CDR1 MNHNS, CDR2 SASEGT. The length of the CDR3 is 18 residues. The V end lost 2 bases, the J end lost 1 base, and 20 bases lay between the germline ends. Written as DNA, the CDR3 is TGTGCCAGCAGTGAACCCAAATTTGCGGGGGGAGGGAACACTGAAGCTTTCTTT. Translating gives CASSEPKFAGGGNTEAFF.

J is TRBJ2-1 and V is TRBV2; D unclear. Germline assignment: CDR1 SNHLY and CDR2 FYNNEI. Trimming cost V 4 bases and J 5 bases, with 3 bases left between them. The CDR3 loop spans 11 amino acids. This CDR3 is CASSVDNEQFF. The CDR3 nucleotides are TGTGCCAGCAGTGTAGACAATGAGCAGTTCTTC.

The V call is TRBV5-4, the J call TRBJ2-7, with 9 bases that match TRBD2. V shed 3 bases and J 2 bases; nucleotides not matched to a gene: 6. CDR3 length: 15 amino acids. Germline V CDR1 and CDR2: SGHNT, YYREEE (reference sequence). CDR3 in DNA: TGTGCCAGCAGCTCAACTAGCGGGTCTACCTACGAGCAGTACTTC. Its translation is CASSSTSGSTYEQYF.

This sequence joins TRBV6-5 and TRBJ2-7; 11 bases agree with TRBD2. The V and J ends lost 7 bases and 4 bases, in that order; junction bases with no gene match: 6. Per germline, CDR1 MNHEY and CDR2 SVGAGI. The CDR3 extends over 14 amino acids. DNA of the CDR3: TGTGCCAGCACGGGACTAGCGGAAATTTACGAGCAGTACTTC. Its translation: CASTGLAEIYEQYF.

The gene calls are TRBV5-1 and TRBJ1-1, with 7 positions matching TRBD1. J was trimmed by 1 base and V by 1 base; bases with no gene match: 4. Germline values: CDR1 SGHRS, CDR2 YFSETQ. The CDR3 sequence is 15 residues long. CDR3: CASSLTQGPNTEAFF. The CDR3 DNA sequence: TGCGCCAGCAGCTTGACACAGGGGCCGAACACTGAAGCTTTCTTT. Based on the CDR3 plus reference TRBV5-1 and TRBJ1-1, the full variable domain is KAGVTQTPRYLIKTRGQQVTLSCSPISGHRSVSWYQQTPGQGLQFLFEYFSETQRNKGNFPGRFSGRQFSNSRSEMNVSTLELGDSALYLCASSLTQGPNTEAFFGQGTRLTVV.

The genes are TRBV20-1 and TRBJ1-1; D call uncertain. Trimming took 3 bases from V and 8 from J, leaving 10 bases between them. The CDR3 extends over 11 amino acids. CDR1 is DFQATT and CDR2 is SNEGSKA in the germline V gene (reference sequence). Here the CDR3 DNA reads TGCAGTGCTAGTTTGGGCCGGGAAGCTTTCTTT. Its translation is CSASLGREAFF.

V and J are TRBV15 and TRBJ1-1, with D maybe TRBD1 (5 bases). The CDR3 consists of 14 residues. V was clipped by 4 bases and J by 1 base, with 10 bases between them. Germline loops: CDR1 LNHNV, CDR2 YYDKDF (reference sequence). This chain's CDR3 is CATSIPGKNTEAFF. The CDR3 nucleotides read TGTGCCACCAGCATCCCAGGGAAGAACACTGAAGCTTTCTTT.

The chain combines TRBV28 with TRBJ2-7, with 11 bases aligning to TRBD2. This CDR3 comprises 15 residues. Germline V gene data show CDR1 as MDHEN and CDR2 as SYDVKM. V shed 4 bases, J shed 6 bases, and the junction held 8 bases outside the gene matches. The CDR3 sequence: CASSSQTSGKPEQYF. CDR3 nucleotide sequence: TGTGCCAGCAGTTCCCAGACTAGCGGGAAACCCGAGCAGTACTTC.

The CDR3 is CASSFPASQGYTAFF. DNA of the CDR3: TGTGCCAGCAGCTTCCCCGCCTCACAGGGTTATACAGCTTTCTTT. The chain uses TRBV11-1 and TRBJ1-1, with D perhaps matching TRBD1 (6 bases). Germline values: CDR1 SGHAT, CDR2 FQDESV (reference sequence). V gave up 3 bases and J gave up 10 bases, with 21 bases separating them. This CDR3 has 15 residues.

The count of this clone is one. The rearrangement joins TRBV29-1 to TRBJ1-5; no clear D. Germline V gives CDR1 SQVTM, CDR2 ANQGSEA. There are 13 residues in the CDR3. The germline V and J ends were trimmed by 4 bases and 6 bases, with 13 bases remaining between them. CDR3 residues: CSVAPGVFQPQHF. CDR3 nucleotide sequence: TGCAGCGTTGCCCCCGGGGTGTTTCAGCCCCAGCATTTT.

CDR3 sequence: CASSLEGGTSATYNEQFF. DNA of the CDR3: TGTGCCAGCAGCTTAGAAGGGGGGACTAGCGCTACATACAATGAGCAGTTCTTC. V usage is TRBV7-9 and J usage is TRBJ2-1, with TRBD2 identical over 10 bases. The CDR3 loop spans 18 amino acids. The germline V gene encodes CDR1 SEHNR and CDR2 FQNEAQ (reference sequence). J gave up 4 bases and V 1 base, and 10 bases lay outside the gene matches.

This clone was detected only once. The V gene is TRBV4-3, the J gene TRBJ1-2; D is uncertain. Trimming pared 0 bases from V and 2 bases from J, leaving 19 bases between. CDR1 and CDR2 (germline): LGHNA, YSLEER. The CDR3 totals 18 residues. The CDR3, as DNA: TGCGCCAGCAGCCAAGATAATATCGGGTCCGCATACAACTATGGCTACACCTTC. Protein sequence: CASSQDNIGSAYNYGYTF.

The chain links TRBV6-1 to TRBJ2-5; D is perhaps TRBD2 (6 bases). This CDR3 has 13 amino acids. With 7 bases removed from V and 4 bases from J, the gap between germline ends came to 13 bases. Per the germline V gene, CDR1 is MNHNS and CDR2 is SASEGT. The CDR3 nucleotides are TGTGCCAGCACCCCCGGGGGTGGAGAGACCCAGTACTTC. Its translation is CASTPGGGETQYF.

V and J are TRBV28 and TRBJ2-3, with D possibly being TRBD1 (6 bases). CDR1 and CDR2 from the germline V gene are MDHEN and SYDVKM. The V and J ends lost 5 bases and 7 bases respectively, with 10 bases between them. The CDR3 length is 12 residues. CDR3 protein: CASSNTGNTQYF. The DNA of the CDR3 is TGTGCCAGCAGTAATACAGGGAATACGCAGTATTTT.